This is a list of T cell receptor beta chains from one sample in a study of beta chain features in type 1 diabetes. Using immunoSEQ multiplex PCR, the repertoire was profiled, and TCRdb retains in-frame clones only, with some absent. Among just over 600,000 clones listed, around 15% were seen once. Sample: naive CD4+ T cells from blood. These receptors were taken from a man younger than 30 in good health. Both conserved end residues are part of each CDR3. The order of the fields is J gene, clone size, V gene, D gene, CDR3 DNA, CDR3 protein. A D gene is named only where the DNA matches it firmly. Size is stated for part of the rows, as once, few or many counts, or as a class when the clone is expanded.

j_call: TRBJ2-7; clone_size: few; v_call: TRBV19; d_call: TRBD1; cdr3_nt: TGTGCCAGTAGTGCACCGGGACAGGCGAACTACGAGCAGTACTTC; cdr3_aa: CASSAPGQANYEQYF
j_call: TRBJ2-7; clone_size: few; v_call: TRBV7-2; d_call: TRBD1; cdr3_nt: TGTGCCAGCAACCCGGGACAGGGGTTTCACGAGCAGTACTTC; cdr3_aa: CASNPGQGFHEQYF
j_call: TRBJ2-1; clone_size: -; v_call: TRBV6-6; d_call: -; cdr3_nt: TGTGCCAGCAGTTACTCGAGGCCGAGGTCCTACAATGAGCAGTTCTTC; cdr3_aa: CASSYSRPRSYNEQFF
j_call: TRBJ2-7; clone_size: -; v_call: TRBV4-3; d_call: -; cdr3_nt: TGCGCCAGCAGCCAAGATGGGAGGGCCAGGGGCCACGAGCAGTACTTC; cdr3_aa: CASSQDGRARGHEQYF
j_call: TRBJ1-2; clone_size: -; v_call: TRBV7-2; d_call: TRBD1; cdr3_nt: TGTGCCAGCAGCTCCTCAGACAGGGGGATGTACGGCTACACCTTC; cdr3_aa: CASSSSDRGMYGYTF
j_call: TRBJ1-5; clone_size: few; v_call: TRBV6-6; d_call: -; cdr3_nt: TGTGCCAGCAGTCGCCAGGGGAATAGCAATCAGCCCCAGCATTTT; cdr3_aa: CASSRQGNSNQPQHF
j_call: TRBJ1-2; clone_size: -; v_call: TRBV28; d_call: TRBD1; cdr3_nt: TGTGCCAGCAGTCTGGCCGGGACAGGGGGCAACTATGGCTACACCTTC; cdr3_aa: CASSLAGTGGNYGYTF
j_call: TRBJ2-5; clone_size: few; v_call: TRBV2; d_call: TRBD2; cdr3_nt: TGTGCCAGCAGTGACAGCGGGGGGGCGAAGACCCAGTACTTC; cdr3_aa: CASSDSGGAKTQYF
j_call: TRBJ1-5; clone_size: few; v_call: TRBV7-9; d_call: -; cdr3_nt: TGTGCCAGCAGCTTAGACCTCAGGGGACAGCCCCAGCATTTT; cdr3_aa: CASSLDLRGQPQHF
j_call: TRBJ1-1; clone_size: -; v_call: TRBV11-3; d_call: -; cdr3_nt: TGTGCCAGCAGTTGGGGGGAAAACACTGAAGCTTTCTTT; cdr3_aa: CASSWGENTEAFF
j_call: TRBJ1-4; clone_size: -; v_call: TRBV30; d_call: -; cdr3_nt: TGTGCCTGGAGTACAGGGTACGCTGAAAAACTGTTTTTT; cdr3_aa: CAWSTGYAEKLFF
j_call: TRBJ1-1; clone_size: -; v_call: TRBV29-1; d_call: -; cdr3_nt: TGCAGCGTTATATACACAAACACTGAAGCTTTCTTT; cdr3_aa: CSVIYTNTEAFF
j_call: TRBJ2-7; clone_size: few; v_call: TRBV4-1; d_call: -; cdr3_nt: TGCGCCAGCAGCCAAGTTCGGACACCCTACGAGCAGTACTTC; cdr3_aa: CASSQVRTPYEQYF
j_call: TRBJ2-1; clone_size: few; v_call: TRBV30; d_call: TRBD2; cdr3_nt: TGTGCCTGGGACGGGACTAGCGGGACAAATGAGCAGTTCTTC; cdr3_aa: CAWDGTSGTNEQFF
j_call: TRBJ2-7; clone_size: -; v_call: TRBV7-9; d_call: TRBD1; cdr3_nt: TGTGCCAGCAGCCCCCGACAGGGCTCCTACGAGCAGTACTTC; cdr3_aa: CASSPRQGSYEQYF
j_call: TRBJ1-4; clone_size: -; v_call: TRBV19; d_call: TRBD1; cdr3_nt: TGTGCCAGTAGCCACCGGGACAGGGGAGAAAAACTGTTTTTT; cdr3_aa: CASSHRDRGEKLFF
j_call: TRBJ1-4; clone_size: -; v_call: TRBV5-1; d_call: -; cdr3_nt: TGCGCCAGCAGCTTGGAGGGGAGGCCAAATGAAAAACTGTTTTTT; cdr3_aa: CASSLEGRPNEKLFF
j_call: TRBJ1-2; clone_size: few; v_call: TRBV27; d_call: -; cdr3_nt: TGTGCCAGCAGTTTGGCAGCTAACTATGGCTACACCTTC; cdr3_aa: CASSLAANYGYTF
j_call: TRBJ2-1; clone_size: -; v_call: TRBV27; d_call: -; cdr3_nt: TGTGCCAGCACTCCGGTTGATGGGGAGTTCAATGAGCAGTTCTTC; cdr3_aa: CASTPVDGEFNEQFF
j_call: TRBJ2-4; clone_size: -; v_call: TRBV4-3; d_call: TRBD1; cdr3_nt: TGCGCCAGCAGCCACCCGCTGGACAGGGGTAAAAACATTCAGTACTTC; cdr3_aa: CASSHPLDRGKNIQYF
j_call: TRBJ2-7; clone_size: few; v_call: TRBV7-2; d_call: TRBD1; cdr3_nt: TGTGCCAGCAGCTTTAACAGGGGGCTCTACGAGCAGTACTTC; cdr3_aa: CASSFNRGLYEQYF
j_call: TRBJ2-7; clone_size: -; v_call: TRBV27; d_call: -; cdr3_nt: TGTGCCAGCAGACTACTGGGGGGAACCGAGCAGTACTTC; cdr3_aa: CASRLLGGTEQYF
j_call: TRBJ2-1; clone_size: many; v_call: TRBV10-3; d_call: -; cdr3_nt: TGTGCCACCCTCCGGACAGATACCTACAATGAGCAGTTCTTC; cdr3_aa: CATLRTDTYNEQFF
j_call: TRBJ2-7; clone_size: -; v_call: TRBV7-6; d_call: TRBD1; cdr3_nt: TGTGCCAGCAGCTTTAGGACAGGGGGCAGGGACGAGCAGTACTTC; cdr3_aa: CASSFRTGGRDEQYF
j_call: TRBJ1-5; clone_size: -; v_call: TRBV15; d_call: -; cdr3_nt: TGTGCCACCAGCCTCCCTACGTCGAGGGGCAATCAGCCCCAGCATTTT; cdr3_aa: CATSLPTSRGNQPQHF
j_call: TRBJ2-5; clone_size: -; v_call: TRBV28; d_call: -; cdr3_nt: TGTGCCAGCAGTTTCGGACAGCCGGGGGTGATAGCCCAGTACTTC; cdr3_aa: CASSFGQPGVIAQYF
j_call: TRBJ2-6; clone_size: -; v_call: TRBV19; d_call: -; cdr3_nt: TGTGCCAGTAGTATCTGGGGCAGCTCTGGGGCCAACGTCCTGACTTTC; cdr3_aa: CASSIWGSSGANVLTF
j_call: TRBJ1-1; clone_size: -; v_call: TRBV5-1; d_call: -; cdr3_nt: TGCGCCAGCAGCTTCGAACCGCGGAACACTGAAGCTTTCTTT; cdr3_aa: CASSFEPRNTEAFF
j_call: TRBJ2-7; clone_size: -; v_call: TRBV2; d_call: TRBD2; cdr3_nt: TGTGCCAGCAACCCTAGGACTAGCGGATCCTACGAGCAGTACTTC; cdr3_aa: CASNPRTSGSYEQYF
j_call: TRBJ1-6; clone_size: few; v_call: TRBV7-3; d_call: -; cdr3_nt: TGTGCCCGGGTACGATCCTATAATTCACCCCTCCACTTT; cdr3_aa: CARVRSYNSPLHF
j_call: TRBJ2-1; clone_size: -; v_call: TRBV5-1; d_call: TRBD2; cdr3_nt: TGCGCCAGCAGCCCGTCTGTGGCGGGAGCCGGCAATGAGCAGTTCTTC; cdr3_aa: CASSPSVAGAGNEQFF
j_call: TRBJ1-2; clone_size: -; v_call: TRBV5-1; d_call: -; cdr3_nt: TGCGCCAGCAGCTTGGGAATGGGGACGGATGTCTTC; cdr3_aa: CASSLGMGTDVF
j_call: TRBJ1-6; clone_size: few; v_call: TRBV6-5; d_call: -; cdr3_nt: TGTGCCAGCAGGAACAGGGCAACTAATTCACCCCTCCACTTT; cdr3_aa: CASRNRATNSPLHF
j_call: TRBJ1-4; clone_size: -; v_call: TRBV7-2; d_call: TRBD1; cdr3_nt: TGTGCCAGCAGCTTAGGCCCCCACAGGGGTGAAAAACTGTTTTTT; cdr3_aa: CASSLGPHRGEKLFF
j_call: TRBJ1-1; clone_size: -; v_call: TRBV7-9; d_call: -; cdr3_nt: TGTGCCAGCAGCTTCAAAAAATGGAGGGACACTGAAGCTTTCTTT; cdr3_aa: CASSFKKWRDTEAFF
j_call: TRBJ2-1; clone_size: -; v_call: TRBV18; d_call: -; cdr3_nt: TGTGCCAGCTCACCAGGGACGACTGAGCAGTTCTTC; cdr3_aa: CASSPGTTEQFF
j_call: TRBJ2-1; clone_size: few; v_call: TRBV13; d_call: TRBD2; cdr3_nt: TGTGCCAGCAGCTTAGGAGGAGCGGGAGGCGCCTACAATGAGCAGTTCTTC; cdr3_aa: CASSLGGAGGAYNEQFF
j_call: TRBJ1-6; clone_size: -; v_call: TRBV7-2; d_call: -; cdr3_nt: TGTGCCAGCAGAGGGGGGGGCGGAGCCCTCCACTTT; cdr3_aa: CASRGGGGALHF
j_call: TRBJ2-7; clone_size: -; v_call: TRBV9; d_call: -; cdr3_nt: TGTGCCAGCAGTTCTAGCGTGTTCTCCTACGAGCAGTACTTC; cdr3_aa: CASSSSVFSYEQYF
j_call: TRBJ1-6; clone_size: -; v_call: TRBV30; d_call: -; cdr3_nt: TGTGCATGGGGAGGCAGGCCGTATTCACCCCTCCACTTT; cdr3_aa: CAWGGRPYSPLHF
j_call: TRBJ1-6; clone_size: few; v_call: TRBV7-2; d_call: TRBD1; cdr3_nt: TGTGCCAGCAGCTTAGAGAGACAGGGTAGCTCACCCCTCCACTTT; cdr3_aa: CASSLERQGSSPLHF
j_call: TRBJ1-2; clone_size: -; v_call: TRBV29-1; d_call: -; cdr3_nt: TGCAGCGTTGAAGTTGGAGGGACTAACTATGGCTACACCTTC; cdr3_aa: CSVEVGGTNYGYTF
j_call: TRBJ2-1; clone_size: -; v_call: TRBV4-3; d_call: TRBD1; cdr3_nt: TGCGCCAGCAGTCTCGGGACAGGGGGCGTTTTGCACTTCTTC; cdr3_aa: CASSLGTGGVLHFF
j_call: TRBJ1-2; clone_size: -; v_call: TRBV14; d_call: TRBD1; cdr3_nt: TGTGCCAGCAGCCAAACGACAGGGAGTTATGGCTACACCTTC; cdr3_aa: CASSQTTGSYGYTF
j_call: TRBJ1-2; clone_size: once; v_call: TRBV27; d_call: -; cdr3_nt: TGTGCCAGCAGCTTTTTGGGTATTCGGGGGAGTGGGGTCTATGGCTACACCTTC; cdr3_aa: CASSFLGIRGSGVYGYTF
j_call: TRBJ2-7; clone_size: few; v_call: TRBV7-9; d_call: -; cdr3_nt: TGTGCCAGCAGCTTAGCGCTTGGCGAGCAGTACTTC; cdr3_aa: CASSLALGEQYF
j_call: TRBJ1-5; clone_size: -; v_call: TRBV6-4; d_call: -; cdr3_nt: TGTGCCAGCAGTGACGAAGGGGCGAGAAGCAATCAGCCCCAGCATTTT; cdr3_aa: CASSDEGARSNQPQHF
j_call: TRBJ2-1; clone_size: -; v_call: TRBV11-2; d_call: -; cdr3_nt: TGTGCCAGCAGCCCTCGACAGCCCTCCTACAATGAGCAGTTCTTC; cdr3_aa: CASSPRQPSYNEQFF
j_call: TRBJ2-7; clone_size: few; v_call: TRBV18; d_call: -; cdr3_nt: TGTGCCAGCTCACCCCTGAACGAGCAGTACTTC; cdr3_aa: CASSPLNEQYF
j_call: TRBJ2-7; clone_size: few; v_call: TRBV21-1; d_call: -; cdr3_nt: TGTGCCAGCAGCAACATCGGGACAGGGGGCTACGAGCAGTACTTC; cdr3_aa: CASSNIGTGGYEQYF